This TCR beta chain was sequenced in a study of T cells after posttransplantation cyclophosphamide. As regards this clone: The antigen is unknown.

Study-wide results and caveats: TRB clonality was highly associated with recipient CMV seropositivity and reactivation. Donor CD8+ memory clones often dominated recipient blood repertoires at later times. Skin or GI-infiltrating T cells shared few TRB sequences with blood.

TCRdb's table, derived via immunoSEQ multiplex PCR, lists solely in-frame clones and lacks some. This sample has 9,000 to 15,000 clones, with around 2% found just once. Busulfan-fludarabine conditioning, marrow transplant, and cyclophosphamide on days +3 and +4 were administered. CDR1 is MGHRA, CDR2 YSYEKL, per germline. V lost 8 bases, J lost 3 bases, and 22 bases lay in between. This CDR3 spans 16 amino acids. This chain uses TRBV4-1 with TRBJ1-1; possible D gene TRBD1, 5 bases. The source material was PBMCs, sampled after allogeneic stem cell transplant with posttransplant cyclophosphamide. This TCR derives from a male patient aged 30 to 39 who received an allogeneic stem cell transplant from a related donor, was CMV-positive, and had no GVHD. Some T cells may have come from the graft donor. The CDR3 sequence: CASSTRGEARDTEAFF. The CDR3 DNA follows: TGCGCCAGCTCAACACGGGGGGAGGCGAGGGACACTGAAGCTTTCTTT.